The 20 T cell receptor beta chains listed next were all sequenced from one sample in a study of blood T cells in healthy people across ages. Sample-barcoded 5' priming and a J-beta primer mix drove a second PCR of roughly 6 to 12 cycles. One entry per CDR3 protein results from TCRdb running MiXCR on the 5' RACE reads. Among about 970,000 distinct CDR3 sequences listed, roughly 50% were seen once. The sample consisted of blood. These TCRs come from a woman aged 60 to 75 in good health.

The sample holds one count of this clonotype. As DNA, the CDR3 is TGTGCCAGCAGCTTAGCGGCCCACGGGCAGTATTTT. As protein: CASSLAAHGQYF. The J gene is TRBJ2-3, the V gene TRBV7-2, with D unresolved. CDR1 is SGHTA and CDR2 is FQGNSA in the germline V gene. V shed 0 bases and J shed 11 bases, with 9 bases lying between them. There are 12 residues in the CDR3.

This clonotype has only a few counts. CDR3 in DNA: TGTGCCACCAGAAGGGACAGGGGGCATTCACCCCTCCACTTT. It yields the protein CATRRDRGHSPLHF. The gene calls are TRBV15 and TRBJ1-6, with 12 bases identical to TRBD1. This CDR3 comprises 14 residues. Trimming at V came to 6 bases and at J to 8 bases, leaving 2 bases not matched to a gene. The germline CDR1 and CDR2 sequences are LNHNV and YYDKDF (reference sequence).

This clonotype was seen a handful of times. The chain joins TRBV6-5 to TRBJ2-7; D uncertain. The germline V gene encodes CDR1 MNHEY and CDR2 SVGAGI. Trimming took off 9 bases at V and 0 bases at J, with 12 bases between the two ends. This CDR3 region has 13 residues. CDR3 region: CARTDANSYEQYF. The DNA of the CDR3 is TGTGCCAGGACGGACGCCAACTCCTACGAGCAGTACTTC.

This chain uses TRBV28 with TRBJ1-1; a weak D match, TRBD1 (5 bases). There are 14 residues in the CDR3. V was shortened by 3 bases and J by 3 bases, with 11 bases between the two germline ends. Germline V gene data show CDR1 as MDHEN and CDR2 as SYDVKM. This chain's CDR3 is CASSFGEGYTEAFF. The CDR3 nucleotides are TGTGCCAGCAGTTTCGGGGAGGGGTACACTGAAGCTTTCTTT.

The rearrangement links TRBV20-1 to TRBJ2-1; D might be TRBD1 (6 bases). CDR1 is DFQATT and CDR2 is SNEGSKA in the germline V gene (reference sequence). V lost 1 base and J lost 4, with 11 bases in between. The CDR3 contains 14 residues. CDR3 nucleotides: TGCAGTGCTAGAGTGGGGGCAGATTACAATGAGCAGTTCTTC. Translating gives CSARVGADYNEQFF.

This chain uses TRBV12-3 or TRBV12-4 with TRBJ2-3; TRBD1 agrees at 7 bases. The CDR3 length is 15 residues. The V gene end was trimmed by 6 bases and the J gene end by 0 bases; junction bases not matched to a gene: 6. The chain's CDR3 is CASRGQRLSTDTQYF. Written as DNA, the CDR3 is TGTGCCAGCAGGGGACAGAGGTTAAGCACAGATACGCAGTATTTT.

CDR3 loop: CASSQDLARGAYEQYF. CDR3 coding DNA: TGTGCCAGCAGCCAAGACCTGGCTAGGGGAGCCTACGAGCAGTACTTC. J is TRBJ2-7 and V is TRBV3-1; either TRBD1 or TRBD2 may fit D (5 bases each). The CDR3 consists of 16 residues. Germline V lookup: CDR1 LGHDT, CDR2 YNNKEL (reference sequence). The V gene lost 0 bases and the J gene lost 2 bases, with 14 bases spanning the gap.

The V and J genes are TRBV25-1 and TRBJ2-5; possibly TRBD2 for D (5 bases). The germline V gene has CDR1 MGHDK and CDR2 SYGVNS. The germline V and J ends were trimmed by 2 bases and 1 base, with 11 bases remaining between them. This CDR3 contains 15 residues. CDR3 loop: CASSERYAGQETQYF. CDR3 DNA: TGTGCCAGCAGTGAACGGTACGCGGGCCAAGAGACCCAGTACTTC.

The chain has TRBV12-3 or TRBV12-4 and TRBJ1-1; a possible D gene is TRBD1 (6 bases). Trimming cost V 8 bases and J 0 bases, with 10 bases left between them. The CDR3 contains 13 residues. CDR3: CASRTDMNTEAFF. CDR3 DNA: TGTGCCAGCCGGACAGACATGAACACTGAAGCTTTCTTT.

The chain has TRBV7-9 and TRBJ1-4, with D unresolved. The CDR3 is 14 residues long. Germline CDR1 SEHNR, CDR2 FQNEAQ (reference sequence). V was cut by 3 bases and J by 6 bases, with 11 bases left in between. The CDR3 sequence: CASSFAVGDEKLFF. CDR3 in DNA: TGTGCCAGCAGCTTTGCTGTCGGGGATGAAAAACTGTTTTTT. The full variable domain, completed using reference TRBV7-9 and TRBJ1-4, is DTGVSQNPRHKITKRGQNVTFRCDPISEHNRLYWYRQTLGQGPEFLTYFQNEAQLEKSRLLSDRFSAERPKGSFSTLEIQRTEQGDSAMYLCASSFAVGDEKLFFGSGTQLSVL.

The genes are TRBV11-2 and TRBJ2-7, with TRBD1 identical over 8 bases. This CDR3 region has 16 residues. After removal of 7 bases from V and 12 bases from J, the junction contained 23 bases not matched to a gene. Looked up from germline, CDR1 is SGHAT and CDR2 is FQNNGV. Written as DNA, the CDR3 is TGTGCCAGCACCTTTTGGCCCCACAGGGGGGAGGAGACCCGGTACTTC. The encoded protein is CASTFWPHRGEETRYF.

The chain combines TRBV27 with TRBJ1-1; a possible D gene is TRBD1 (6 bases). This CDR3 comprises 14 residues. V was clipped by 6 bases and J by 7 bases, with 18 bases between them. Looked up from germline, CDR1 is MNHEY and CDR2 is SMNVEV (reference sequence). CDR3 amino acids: CASSRTGWGIEAFF. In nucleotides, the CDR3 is TGTGCCAGCAGCCGTACAGGGTGGGGGATTGAAGCTTTCTTT.

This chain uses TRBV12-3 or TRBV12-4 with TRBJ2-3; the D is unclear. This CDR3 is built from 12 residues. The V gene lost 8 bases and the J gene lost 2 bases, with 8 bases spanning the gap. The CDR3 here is CASGTNTDTQYF. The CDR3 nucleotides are TGTGCCAGCGGCACTAACACAGATACGCAGTATTTT.

CDR3 residues: CAWNQDTEAFF. Here the CDR3 DNA reads TGTGCCTGGAATCAGGACACTGAAGCTTTCTTT. V is TRBV30 and J is TRBJ1-1; no definite D call. This CDR3 contains 11 residues. Germline lookup yields CDR1 GTSNPN and CDR2 SVGIG (reference sequence). Trimming stripped 4 bases from V and 3 bases from J, with 6 bases between.

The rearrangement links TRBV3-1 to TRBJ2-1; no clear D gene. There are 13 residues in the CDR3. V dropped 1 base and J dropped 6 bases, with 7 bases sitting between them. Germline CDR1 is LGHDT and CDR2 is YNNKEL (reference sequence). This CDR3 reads CASSQAFSNEQFF. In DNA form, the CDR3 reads TGTGCCAGCAGCCAAGCCTTTTCCAATGAGCAGTTCTTC.

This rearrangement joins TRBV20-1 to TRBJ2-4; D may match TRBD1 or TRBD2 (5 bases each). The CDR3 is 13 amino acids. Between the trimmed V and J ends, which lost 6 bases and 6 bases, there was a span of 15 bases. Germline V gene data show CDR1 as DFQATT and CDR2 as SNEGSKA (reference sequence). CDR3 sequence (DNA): TGCAGTGCCCCGGGTAGGGGAGCAAACATTCAGTACTTC. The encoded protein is CSAPGRGANIQYF.

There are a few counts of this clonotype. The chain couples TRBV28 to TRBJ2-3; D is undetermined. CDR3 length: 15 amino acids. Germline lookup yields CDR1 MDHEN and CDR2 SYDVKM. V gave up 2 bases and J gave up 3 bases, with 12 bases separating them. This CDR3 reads CASSLPGVATDTQYF. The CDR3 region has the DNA TGTGCCAGCAGTTTACCTGGAGTTGCGACAGATACGCAGTATTTT.

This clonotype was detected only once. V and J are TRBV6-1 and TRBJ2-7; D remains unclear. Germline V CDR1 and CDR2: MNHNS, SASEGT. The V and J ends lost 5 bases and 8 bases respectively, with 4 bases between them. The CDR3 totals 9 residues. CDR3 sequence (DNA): TGTGCCAGCAGTACTAAGCAGTACTTC. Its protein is CASSTKQYF.

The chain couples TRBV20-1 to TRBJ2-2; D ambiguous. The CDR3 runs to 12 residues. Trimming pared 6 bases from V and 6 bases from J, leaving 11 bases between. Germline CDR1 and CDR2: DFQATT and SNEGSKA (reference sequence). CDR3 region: CSAPSGPGELFF. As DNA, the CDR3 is TGCAGTGCGCCTTCAGGCCCCGGGGAGCTGTTTTTT.

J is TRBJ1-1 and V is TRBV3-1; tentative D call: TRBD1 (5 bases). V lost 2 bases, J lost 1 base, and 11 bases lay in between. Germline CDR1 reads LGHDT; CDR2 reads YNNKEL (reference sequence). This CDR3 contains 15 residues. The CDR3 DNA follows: TGTGCCAGCAGCCAATTATCCAGGGAGAACACTGAAGCTTTCTTT. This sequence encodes CASSQLSRENTEAFF. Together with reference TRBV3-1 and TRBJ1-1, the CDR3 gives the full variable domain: DTAVSQTPKYLVTQMGNDKSIKCEQNLGHDTMYWYKQDSKKFLKIMFSYNNKELIINETVPNRFSPKSPDKAHLNLHINSLELGDSAVYFCASSQLSRENTEAFFGQGTRLTVV.